A single sample is the source of the 22 T cell receptor beta chains below, sequenced in a study of T-cell reconstitution after alpha-beta-depleted transplantation in children. The library targeted TCRbeta and was prepared with unique molecular identifiers. Via MiXCR, TCRdb re-called the PCR reads, giving one row per CDR3 protein. The repertoire consists of fewer than 550,000 distinct CDR3 sequences, with approximately 10% occurring once and the leading ten covering around 15%. The sample here was PBMCs, mostly from graft donor cells, taken 180 days after TCRalphabeta/CD19-depleted stem cell transplant. These receptors all stem from a female patient between 2 and 15 years old who had a stem cell transplant for aplastic anemia, so the T cells may come from the graft donor.

V and J are TRBV30 and TRBJ2-7; TRBD2 matches 8 bases. J was trimmed by 7 bases and V by 4 bases; bases with no gene match: 9. The CDR3 contains 13 residues. Germline lookup yields CDR1 GTSNPN and CDR2 SVGIG (reference sequence). This CDR3 reads CAWISGNNREQYF. Written as DNA, the CDR3 is TGTGCCTGGATTAGCGGGAACAACCGAGAGCAGTACTTC.

This clonotype has more than one count but fewer than ten. The rearrangement uses TRBV28 and TRBJ1-5; D is unresolved. Germline assignment: CDR1 MDHEN and CDR2 SYDVKM. V dropped 3 bases and J dropped 1 base, with 10 bases sitting between them. CDR3 size: 15 residues. Here the CDR3 DNA reads TGTGCCAGCAGTTTTCCCCACCGAAGCAATCAGCCCCAGCATTTT. This translates into CASSFPHRSNQPQHF.

Only a few counts were recorded for this clonotype. The genes are TRBV3-1 and TRBJ2-5; D remains ambiguous. The germline V gene encodes CDR1 LGHDT and CDR2 YNNKEL (reference sequence). This CDR3 contains 15 residues. V lost 1 base and J 1 base, leaving 10 bases between the germline ends. This chain's CDR3 is CASSQVRRFQETQYF. CDR3 coding DNA: TGTGCCAGCAGCCAAGTAAGACGGTTCCAAGAGACCCAGTACTTC.

This chain joins TRBV7-2 and TRBJ2-6; D might be TRBD2 (5 bases). V was pared by 5 bases and J by 0 bases, with 11 bases between. In germline, CDR1 is SGHTA, CDR2 FQGNSA. The CDR3 extends over 16 amino acids. CDR3 residues: CASSPGLTSGANVLTF. The CDR3 DNA follows: TGTGCCAGCAGCCCCGGACTGACCTCTGGGGCCAACGTCCTGACTTTC.

Here the CDR3 reads CASSLAWSTEAFF. CDR3 DNA: TGTGCCAGCAGCTTAGCGTGGAGCACTGAAGCTTTCTTT. The chain uses TRBV7-9 and TRBJ1-1; D gene uncertain. The CDR3 is 13 residues long. Germline loops: CDR1 SEHNR, CDR2 FQNEAQ (reference sequence). V was shortened by 0 bases and J by 4 bases, with 6 bases between the two germline ends.

A few counts support this clonotype. The chain combines TRBV6-1 with TRBJ2-2; D gene uncertain. Germline CDR1 MNHNS, CDR2 SASEGT. CDR3 size: 17 residues. Trimming stripped 8 bases from V and 4 bases from J, with 23 bases between. In DNA, the CDR3 is TGTGCCAGCTTCATCGGTGTGGTAGCTTTCCTCACCGGGGAGCTGTTTTTT. It translates to CASFIGVVAFLTGELFF.

This sequence joins TRBV5-4 and TRBJ2-2, with D possibly matching TRBD1 (6 bases). The V end was cut by 0 bases, the J end by 5 bases, with 11 bases between. The CDR3 length is 15 residues. Germline CDR1 reads SGHNT; CDR2 reads YYREEE (reference sequence). The CDR3 DNA is TGTGCCAGCAGCTTGGCGCAGGGGTGGACCGGGGAGCTGTTTTTT. Encoded protein: CASSLAQGWTGELFF.

CDR3: CATSREDRGYEQYF. The CDR3 DNA sequence: TGTGCCACCAGCAGAGAGGACAGGGGCTACGAGCAGTACTTC. The chain employs TRBV15 and TRBJ2-7; the match to TRBD1 covers 9 bases. V dropped 0 bases and J dropped 3; count of bases not matched to a gene: 0. Germline assignment: CDR1 LNHNV and CDR2 YYDKDF (reference sequence). The CDR3 contains 14 residues.

This clonotype showed up just a few times. The rearrangement joins TRBV6-2 or TRBV6-3 to TRBJ2-1; TRBD2 matches 9 bases. Germline-derived CDR1 and CDR2 are MNHEY and SVGEGT. V dropped 6 bases and J dropped 8; count of bases not matched to a gene: 11. CDR3 length equals 15 residues. Here the CDR3 reads CASSPPAGGIYEQFF. In DNA form, the CDR3 reads TGTGCCAGCAGCCCCCCAGCGGGAGGTATCTATGAGCAGTTCTTC.

This clonotype was seen a handful of times. The V gene is TRBV20-1, the J gene TRBJ2-4; the match to TRBD1 covers 9 bases. The V gene's germline CDR1 is DFQATT and CDR2 SNEGSKA (reference sequence). The CDR3 totals 15 residues. J gave up 6 bases and V 3 bases, and 9 bases lay outside the gene matches. The CDR3 sequence: CSASRKDRGGNIQYF. The CDR3 DNA reads TGCAGTGCTAGTCGTAAGGACAGGGGAGGAAACATTCAGTACTTC.

This rearrangement joins TRBV7-6 to TRBJ2-1; D uncertain. The V end lost 3 bases, the J end lost 2 bases, and 11 bases lay between the germline ends. Per the germline V gene, CDR1 is SGHVS and CDR2 is FNYEAQ. The length of the CDR3 is 15 residues. This chain's CDR3 is CASSFLSRPYNEQFF. CDR3 sequence (DNA): TGTGCCAGCAGCTTTCTAAGCAGGCCCTACAATGAGCAGTTCTTC. Drawing the rest from reference TRBV7-6 and TRBJ2-1, the complete variable domain is GAGVSQSPRYKVTKRGQDVALRCDPISGHVSLYWYRQALGQGPEFLTYFNYEAQQDKSGLPNDRFSAERPEGSISTLTIQRTEQRDSAMYRCASSFLSRPYNEQFFGPGTRLTVL.

This chain uses TRBV3-1 with TRBJ1-2, with D hard to call. The CDR3 runs to 13 residues. V was cut by 0 bases and J by 7 bases, with 9 bases left in between. Germline values: CDR1 LGHDT, CDR2 YNNKEL (reference sequence). CDR3 sequence: CASSQEWVSGYTF. The CDR3 DNA is TGTGCCAGCAGCCAAGAATGGGTCAGTGGCTACACCTTC.

The genes are TRBV5-7 and TRBJ2-2; TRBD1 matches 7 bases. TRBV5-7 counts as an open reading frame of uncertain function. This CDR3 region has 17 residues. J lost 5 bases, V lost 0 bases, and 10 bases had no gene match. The CDR3 nucleotides are TGTGCCAGCAGCTTGGACAGGGGCGGTGGTTCGACCGGGGAGCTGTTTTTT. Amino acids: CASSLDRGGGSTGELFF.

The rearrangement links TRBV20-1 to TRBJ1-2; 7 nucleotides agree with TRBD1. CDR3 length: 15 amino acids. Germline V gives CDR1 DFQATT, CDR2 SNEGSKA (reference sequence). Trimming cost V 3 bases and J 4 bases; bases outside gene matches: 11. The CDR3 sequence: CSASPPTGSGYGYTF. In DNA, the CDR3 is TGCAGTGCTAGTCCTCCGACAGGGAGCGGCTATGGCTACACCTTC.

The genes are TRBV20-1 and TRBJ2-3; 9 bases match TRBD2. Germline V gene lookup returns CDR1 DFQATT and CDR2 SNEGSKA (reference sequence). The CDR3 extends over 15 amino acids. V lost 1 base to trimming and J lost 4 bases; unmatched junction nucleotides: 6. This CDR3 is CSARVGAGGADTQYF. Here the CDR3 DNA reads TGCAGTGCTAGAGTCGGGGCGGGAGGGGCAGATACGCAGTATTTT.

This clonotype was picked up many times. The chain couples TRBV12-3 or TRBV12-4 to TRBJ2-7; no clear D. The CDR3 contains 13 residues. Trimming cost V 3 bases and J 1 base, with 7 bases left between them. The CDR3 DNA reads TGTGCCAGCAGTTTGAGCAAGTCCTACGAGCAGTACTTC. Translation: CASSLSKSYEQYF.

This clonotype was observed a few times. The chain couples TRBV12-3 or TRBV12-4 to TRBJ1-2; D call uncertain. With 3 bases removed from V and 2 bases from J, the gap between germline ends came to 16 bases. The CDR3 spans 16 residues. The CDR3 spells CASSLVSYVGNYGYTF. CDR3 DNA sequence: TGTGCCAGCAGTTTGGTATCGTATGTCGGAAACTATGGCTACACCTTC.

V usage is TRBV28 and J usage is TRBJ2-5, with TRBD1 matching over 8 bases. Trimming took 10 bases from V and 7 from J; bases not matched to a gene: 14. The CDR3 spans 14 residues. Germline assignment: CDR1 MDHEN and CDR2 SYDVKM. This chain's CDR3 is CATSSWDRTRTQYF. CDR3 DNA: TGTGCCACCAGCTCATGGGACAGGACGAGGACCCAGTACTTC.

V gene TRBV18 combines with J gene TRBJ2-1, with D perhaps matching TRBD2 (5 bases). CDR1 KGHSH and CDR2 LQKENI come from the germline V gene. The germline V and J ends were trimmed by 4 bases and 5 bases, with 9 bases remaining between them. The CDR3 consists of 13 residues. The CDR3 DNA follows: TGTGCCAGCTCACACGGAGGCGACAATGAGCAGTTCTTC. Protein product: CASSHGGDNEQFF.

The chain has TRBV6-2 or TRBV6-3 and TRBJ2-3, with 8 bases fitting TRBD2. The CDR3 contains 15 residues. In germline, CDR1 is MNHEY, CDR2 SVGEGT. Trimming removed 6 bases from V and 3 bases from J; junction bases left unmatched: 8. Here the CDR3 reads CASSQRERSTDTQYF. The CDR3 nucleotides are TGTGCCAGCAGCCAGCGGGAGAGGTCGACAGATACGCAGTATTTT.

This clonotype was counted many times. The CDR3 protein is CSAPRQGGTYEQYF. CDR3 in DNA: TGCAGTGCCCCTAGACAGGGTGGGACCTACGAGCAGTACTTC. The chain uses TRBV20-1 and TRBJ2-7, with 7 bases that match TRBD1. The ends lost 6 bases at V and 2 bases at J; junction bases unmatched: 10. Germline CDR1 reads DFQATT; CDR2 reads SNEGSKA (reference sequence). The CDR3 runs to 14 residues.

V gene TRBV10-3 combines with J gene TRBJ1-6; no reliable D call. V was clipped by 4 bases and J by 13 bases, with 14 bases between them. Germline V gene sequence: CDR1 ENHRY, CDR2 SYGVKD. This CDR3 is 13 amino acids long. This CDR3 reads CAISGLWESPLHF. Written as DNA, the CDR3 is TGTGCCATCAGTGGACTATGGGAATCCCCCCTCCACTTT.